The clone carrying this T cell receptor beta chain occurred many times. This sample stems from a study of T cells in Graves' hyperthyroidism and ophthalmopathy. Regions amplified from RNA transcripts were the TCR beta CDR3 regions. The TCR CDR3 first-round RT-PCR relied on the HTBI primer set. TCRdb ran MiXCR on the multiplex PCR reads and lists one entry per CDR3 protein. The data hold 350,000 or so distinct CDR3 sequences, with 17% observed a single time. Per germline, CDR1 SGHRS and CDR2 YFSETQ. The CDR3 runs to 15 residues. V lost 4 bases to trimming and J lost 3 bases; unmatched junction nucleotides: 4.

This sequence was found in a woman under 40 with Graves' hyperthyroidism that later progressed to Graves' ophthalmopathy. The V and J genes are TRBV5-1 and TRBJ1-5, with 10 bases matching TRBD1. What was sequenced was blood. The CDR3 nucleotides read TGCGCCAGCAGCGGAGGGACAGGGGTCAATCAGCCCCAGCATTTT. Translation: CASSGGTGVNQPQHF. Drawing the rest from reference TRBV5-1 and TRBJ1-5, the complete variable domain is KAGVTQTPRYLIKTRGQQVTLSCSPISGHRSVSWYQQTPGQGLQFLFEYFSETQRNKGNFPGRFSGRQFSNSRSEMNVSTLELGDSALYLCASSGGTGVNQPQHFGDGTRLSIL.